This T cell receptor (beta chain) originates from a study of T-cell reconstitution after alpha-beta-depleted transplantation in children. Study-wide findings and caveats: Among T cells one year after transplant, newly produced cells accounted for most counts and diversity. Reportedly, alpha-beta T cells present about two months post-transplant originated from several hundred expanded clones of graft origin. Diversity of TCRbeta at day 60 was high in some patients, arising from surviving recipient T cells and thymic progenitors.

A TCRbeta library incorporating unique molecular identifiers was prepared. One entry per CDR3 protein, called by TCRdb with MiXCR from the PCR reads. The sample holds 45,000 or so distinct CDR3 sequences; around 53% are singletons and the top ten take roughly two fifths. Germline V lookup: CDR1 SEHNR, CDR2 FQNEAQ (reference sequence). The ends were cut back, 3 bases at V and 3 bases at J, with 21 bases in the middle. The CDR3 is 17 residues long. Concerning this clonotype itself: Its target is unknown.

The origin of this receptor is a boy under two years old with SCID, due to receive a stem cell transplant. The rearrangement joins TRBV7-9 to TRBJ2-7, with D possibly being TRBD1 or TRBD2 (6 bases each). This sample comprised peripheral blood, obtained before TCRalphabeta/CD19-depleted stem cell transplant. The CDR3: CASSFLLGGGLGYEQYF. The CDR3 region has the DNA TGTGCCAGCAGCTTTTTGTTGGGGGGCGGACTTGGCTACGAGCAGTACTTC.